This T cell receptor beta chain was captured by sequencing in a study of T-cell reconstitution after alpha-beta-depleted transplantation in children. The TCRbeta library was prepared with unique molecular identifiers. TCRdb passed the PCR reads through MiXCR, listing each CDR3 protein once. The data show about 610,000 distinct CDR3 sequences, about 10% seen once. A few counts support this clonotype. The CDR3 has 15 residues. V lost 2 bases to trimming and J lost 3 bases; unmatched junction nucleotides: 9. Per germline, CDR1 DFQATT and CDR2 SNEGSKA (reference sequence). The sample consisted of PBMCs from the stem cell graft donor, taken from the stem cell graft. The source of this sequence is a human donor who donated a stem cell graft to a child with acute myeloid leukemia. The genes are TRBV20-1 and TRBJ1-1, with 7 nucleotides matching TRBD1. The CDR3 nucleotides are TGCAGTGCTAGACCGCTCCAGGGGGGCCACACTGAAGCTTTCTTT. Amino acids: CSARPLQGGHTEAFF.